This T cell receptor beta chain comes out of a study of OX40 agonist ivuxolimab in advanced cancers. Overall study results and limits: Among T cells, CD8+ cells averaged more expanded clones than CD4+ cells. Among the nonresponders, some also had low normalized T-cell clonal expansion.

Remarks on this clone: Its antigen is undetermined.

V lost 1 base, J lost 1 base, and 5 bases stayed unmatched. This CDR3 region has 17 residues. Germline V gene sequence: CDR1 SGHVS, CDR2 FNYEAQ. TCRdb's copy holds only in-frame clones and misses some; the assay was immunoSEQ multiplex PCR. The table has roughly 61,000 clones, roughly 90% seen once. The material sequenced was CD4+ or CD8+ T cells sorted from blood, taken in a trial of the OX40 agonist ivuxolimab. This chain connects TRBV7-6 to TRBJ2-5, with 11 bases lining up with TRBD1. This receptor was identified in an adult with an advanced solid tumor such as melanoma, head and neck, liver or kidney cancer. CDR3 residues: CASSLDGTGGIQETQYF. The CDR3 DNA reads TGTGCCAGCAGCTTAGATGGGACAGGGGGGATCCAAGAGACCCAGTACTTC.